The rows below give T cell receptor beta chains drawn from one sample of a study of blood T cell repertoires in COVID-19. Profiling relied on immunoSEQ multiplex PCR, and the TCRdb table lists in-frame clones only, not all of them. The table shows 300,000 to 400,000 clones, with 83% occurring only once. Sequencing was done on a sample of peripheral blood. The receptors were sampled from a man aged 25 to 40 with active or convalescent COVID-19. Both conserved end residues are trimmed from each CDR3.

V gene	J gene	CDR3 protein
TRBV13	TRBJ2-7	ASSLSRGSSYEQY
TRBV19	TRBJ1-3	ASSVTGGAGMNTIY
TRBV28	TRBJ1-2	ASSKVQAGGYT
TRBV2	TRBJ1-2	ASSDTGTGYT
TRBV30	TRBJ2-3	AWTASGGANVPGDTQY
TRBV28	TRBJ2-3	ASSSSIRTDTQY
TRBV15	TRBJ1-1	ATSRDLISGNTEAF
TRBV7-2	TRBJ2-7	ASSLGGTRQGGNYEQY
TRBV29-1	TRBJ2-1	SVEPPKGRDNEQF
TRBV11-3	TRBJ2-5	ASSSPRTGGEQETQY
TRBV7-2	TRBJ2-1	ASSLSGVGLGSYNEQF
TRBV6-6	TRBJ2-2	ASSLDRGYTGELF
TRBV12-2	TRBJ2-5	ASRLRGLGTQY
TRBV6-2/TRBV6-3	TRBJ2-1	ASSWDRGTEQF
TRBV27	TRBJ2-2	ASIKTSVDTGELF
TRBV4-2	TRBJ2-3	ASSQEILFTDTQY
TRBV10-3	TRBJ1-4	AISGTGDNEKLF
TRBV7-2	TRBJ2-1	ASSLEGTSGGNEQF
TRBV9	TRBJ1-5	ASTTRGGGNQPQH
TRBV5-1	TRBJ1-2	ASGFEDGYT
TRBV2	TRBJ1-1	ASSFTRNTEAF
TRBV4-1	TRBJ1-1	ASSRGFRTEAF
TRBV19	TRBJ2-1	ASSMAGTNNEQF
TRBV13	TRBJ2-1	ASSLIAEVQGGRDEQF
TRBV6-1	TRBJ2-1	ASSELGPGGDEQF
TRBV18	TRBJ1-2	ASSTHGTGPYGYT
TRBV5-4	TRBJ2-7	ASSLGQFSYEQY
TRBV7-3	TRBJ2-2	ASSPGDRGNTGELF
TRBV28	TRBJ2-7	ASSPPLAGVYEQY